The clone carrying this TCR beta chain showed up just a few times. Per the study methods: By means of reference gene primer amplification, nucleated cell counts were estimated. TCRdb keeps only in-frame clones here, not all; method: immunoSEQ multiplex PCR. V and J calls and clone size follow that table, whereas D and trimming were derived from the DNA. The sample lists 130,000 to 150,000 clones, around 86% occurring once. The data were taken from a study of blood T cell repertoires in COVID-19. Study summary: Acute and convalescent COVID-19 samples came from the United States, Italy and Spain. PBMCs, B-cell-depleted T cells, or T cells provided the cDNA or gDNA that made up the material.

Cohort 3 donors were reported recovered after two negative PCRs, clearance, or symptom resolution. V lost 5 bases, J lost 3 bases, and 11 bases lay in between. The germline V gene encodes CDR1 MDHEN and CDR2 SYDVKM. The CDR3 covers 14 residues. The rearrangement uses TRBV28 and TRBJ1-5, with a weak D call TRBD1 (6 bases). The receptor was isolated from a man between 60 and 70 years old who had recovered from COVID-19. Material: PBMCs or T cells enriched from blood (not recorded which). CDR3 bases: TGTGCCAGCAGTATCGGACAGCCCAATCAGCCCCAGCATTTT. Protein product: CASSIGQPNQPQHF.